These 22 T cell receptor beta chains originate from one sample sequenced in a study of PD-L1 blockade in urothelial cancer. Clones were sequenced by immunoSEQ multiplex PCR, and TCRdb holds only the in-frame ones, with some missing. The sample includes about 74,000 clones, around four fifths of them seen just once. Sequencing used PBMCs, obtained around atezolizumab (anti-PD-L1) treatment. The receptors stem from an older man with urothelial cancer.

This rearrangement joins TRBV5-1 to TRBJ2-3; maybe TRBD1 (5 bases). The CDR3 length is 15 residues. Per germline, CDR1 SGHRS and CDR2 YFSETQ. Trimming cost V 2 bases and J 0 bases, with 10 bases left between them. The CDR3 here is CASSFKGSSTDTQYF. The CDR3 region has the DNA TGCGCCAGCAGCTTTAAGGGGTCTAGCACAGATACGCAGTATTTT.

This CDR3 reads CASSSADLRTGDYGYTF. CDR3 sequence (DNA): TGTGCCAGCAGTTCAGCCGACCTCAGGACAGGGGACTATGGCTACACCTTC. The chain carries TRBV27 and TRBJ1-2; 9 bases are a match to TRBD1. Germline V lookup: CDR1 MNHEY, CDR2 SMNVEV (reference sequence). CDR3 length equals 17 residues. The V and J ends lost 4 bases and 3 bases, in that order; junction bases with no gene match: 12.

Regarding this clone: It is unclear where the CDR3 begins or ends on the DNA, so no DNA is shown, and the CDR3 is as TCRdb lists it. This sequence joins TRBV27 and TRBJ2-1; the table's TRBD1 call for D was not verified on the DNA. The V gene's germline CDR1 is MNHEY and CDR2 SMNVEV (reference sequence). The length of the CDR3 is 16 amino acids, counting both ends. This chain's CDR3 is CASSFGPGERRHEQFF.

V gene TRBV5-1 combines with J gene TRBJ1-3, with a weak D call TRBD1 (5 bases). Germline V gives CDR1 SGHRS, CDR2 YFSETQ. The ends were cut back, 3 bases at V and 3 bases at J, with 13 bases in the middle. There are 15 residues in the CDR3. The CDR3 DNA is TGCGCCAGCAGCTCCAGGGTAGCCGGTGGAAACACCATATATTTT. This gives the protein CASSSRVAGGNTIYF.

This chain connects TRBV6-5 to TRBJ1-2, with D unresolved. V was pared by 1 base and J by 4 bases, with 13 bases between. The V gene's germline CDR1 is MNHEY and CDR2 SVGAGI. The CDR3 has 15 residues. CDR3 residues: CASSYLQSIRYGYTF. The CDR3 bases are TGTGCCAGCAGTTACTTACAGAGTATTCGCTATGGCTACACCTTC.

This chain connects TRBV27 to TRBJ2-1; 9 nucleotides line up with TRBD2. In germline, CDR1 is MNHEY, CDR2 SMNVEV (reference sequence). V lost 2 bases, J lost 7 bases, and 15 bases stayed unmatched. This CDR3 has 18 residues. CDR3 bases: TGTGCCAGCAGTTTAAGGACTCAGGCGGGAGGGCAAGGGAATGAGCAGTTCTTC. Its protein product is CASSLRTQAGGQGNEQFF.

The chain combines TRBV27 with TRBJ1-5; 10 bases line up with TRBD1. After removal of 6 bases from V and 3 bases from J, the junction contained 8 bases not matched to a gene. Germline CDR1 reads MNHEY; CDR2 reads SMNVEV (reference sequence). This CDR3 is 16 amino acids long. The CDR3 DNA reads TGTGCCAGCAGCCGTGGGACAGGGGCTAACAATCAGCCCCAGCATTTT. Its translation: CASSRGTGANNQPQHF.

The J gene is TRBJ2-2, the V gene TRBV28, with 7 bases aligning to TRBD1. With V trimmed by 7 bases and J by 4 bases, 6 bases remained unmatched. The CDR3 length is 14 residues. Germline V gene lookup returns CDR1 MDHEN and CDR2 SYDVKM. The CDR3 here is CASKQGFPTGELFF. DNA for the CDR3: TGTGCCAGCAAACAGGGGTTTCCCACCGGGGAGCTGTTTTTT.

The V and J genes are TRBV23-1 and TRBJ1-5; D perhaps matches TRBD1 (6 bases). TRBV23-1 is an ORF; its function is uncertain. V dropped 2 bases and J dropped 0 bases, with 20 bases sitting between them. The length of the CDR3 is 19 residues. CDR3 protein: CASSQRYWMTGHSNQPQHF. In DNA, the CDR3 is TGCGCCAGCAGTCAAAGATATTGGATGACAGGTCATAGCAATCAGCCCCAGCATTTT.

The rearrangement links TRBV4-1 to TRBJ2-3, with TRBD2 as a possible D gene (7 bases). The V and J ends lost 1 base and 4 bases respectively, with 21 bases between them. CDR3 length: 18 residues. Germline V gene lookup returns CDR1 MGHRA and CDR2 YSYEKL. CDR3 nucleotide sequence: TGCGCCAGCAGCCAAGTTCGAGCTTACAGGGAGGGCGCAGATACGCAGTATTTT. It translates to CASSQVRAYREGADTQYF.

The gene calls are TRBV18 and TRBJ2-6; D might be TRBD1 (5 bases). Germline CDR1 KGHSH, CDR2 LQKENI. With 1 base removed from V and 4 bases from J, the gap between germline ends came to 11 bases. This CDR3 has 16 amino acids. The CDR3 sequence: CASSPRSGPGANVLTF. CDR3 sequence (DNA): TGTGCCAGCTCACCACGGTCAGGGCCCGGGGCCAACGTCCTGACTTTC.

This clone has just one count. This rearrangement joins TRBV6-1 to TRBJ2-1; TRBD1 aligns across 12 bases. V shed 6 bases and J 8 bases; nucleotides not matched to a gene: 8. Looked up from germline, CDR1 is MNHNS and CDR2 is SASEGT. The length of the CDR3 is 15 residues. The CDR3 DNA sequence: TGTGCCAGCAGAACCGGGACAGGGGGCCGAGATGAGCAGTTCTTC. The encoded protein is CASRTGTGGRDEQFF.

The rearrangement joins TRBV2 to TRBJ1-4; D unresolved. Deletions cut 6 bases from V and 3 bases from J, with 8 bases between. The CDR3 extends over 13 amino acids. Germline values: CDR1 SNHLY, CDR2 FYNNEI. This CDR3 is CASRREANEKLFF. As DNA, the CDR3 is TGTGCCAGCAGGAGGGAAGCTAATGAAAAACTGTTTTTT.

The V and J genes are TRBV5-1 and TRBJ1-3; weak D call: TRBD1 (5 bases). Germline CDR1 reads SGHRS; CDR2 reads YFSETQ. The length of the CDR3 is 16 residues. V was trimmed by 0 bases and J by 0 bases, leaving 10 bases between them. This CDR3 reads CASSLAGGTSGNTIYF. CDR3 coding DNA: TGCGCCAGCAGCTTGGCGGGGGGTACCTCTGGAAACACCATATATTTT.

The rearrangement joins TRBV11-2 to TRBJ2-7; tentative D call: TRBD1 (6 bases). Trimming left V 5 bases short and J 2 bases short, with 19 bases between. Germline V gene data show CDR1 as SGHAT and CDR2 as FQNNGV. The CDR3 has 16 amino acids. The CDR3 DNA is TGTGCCAGCAGCAACGAAGGGGGAGCCCCCCCCTACGAGCAGTACTTC. Translated, it gives CASSNEGGAPPYEQYF.

This chain joins TRBV29-1 and TRBJ2-5; 10 bases are a match to TRBD2. Looked up from germline, CDR1 is SQVTM and CDR2 is ANQGSEA. This CDR3 has 15 amino acids. V lost 5 bases, J lost 3 bases, and 9 bases stayed unmatched. The CDR3 nucleotides read TGCAGCGTTTCCCGGACTAGCGGCATTGAAGAGACCCAGTACTTC. Translating it yields CSVSRTSGIEETQYF.

This sequence joins TRBV28 and TRBJ2-5, with D perhaps being TRBD1 or TRBD2 (5 bases each). The J call is doubtful: the DNA matches TRBJ2-7 better. The length of the CDR3 is 13 residues. Germline V gene sequence: CDR1 MDHEN, CDR2 SYDVKM. The CDR3 DNA reads as TGTGCCAGCAGTCCGCCCAGTGGGGGCGAGCAGTACTTC. Its translation is CASSPPSGGEQYF.

The chain couples TRBV27 to TRBJ2-3; D ambiguous. Germline CDR1 and CDR2: MNHEY and SMNVEV (reference sequence). Trimming cost V 3 bases and J 4 bases, with 8 bases left between them. The CDR3 contains 13 residues. The CDR3 DNA follows: TGTGCCAGCAGTTTTTTCTCCGCAGATACGCAGTATTTT. Its protein product is CASSFFSADTQYF.

The count of this clone is one. The rearrangement uses TRBV18 and TRBJ1-2; D possibly corresponds to TRBD1 (6 bases). Germline assignment: CDR1 KGHSH and CDR2 LQKENI. The CDR3 covers 15 residues. With 2 bases removed from V and 2 bases from J, the gap between germline ends came to 12 bases. CDR3 sequence: CASSPGQGINYGYTF. CDR3 DNA sequence: TGTGCCAGCTCACCAGGGCAGGGGATAAACTATGGCTACACCTTC. Complete variable domain (other parts from reference TRBV18 and TRBJ1-2): NAGVMQNPRHLVRRRGQEARLRCSPMKGHSHVYWYRQLPEEGLKFMVYLQKENIIDESGMPKERFSAEFPKEGPSILRIQQVVRGDSAAYFCASSPGQGINYGYTFGSGTRLTVV.

The chain uses TRBV11-2 and TRBJ2-3; 15 bases match TRBD2. The trim removed 5 bases at V and 7 bases at J, leaving 13 bases unmatched. This CDR3 is 18 amino acids long. CDR1 SGHAT and CDR2 FQNNGV come from the germline V gene. Written as DNA, the CDR3 is TGTGCCAGCAGCCCCTTCTCCGGACTAGCGGGAGGGCTCCATACGCAGTATTTT. Its translation: CASSPFSGLAGGLHTQYF.

This chain connects TRBV7-7 to TRBJ2-3; 10 bases map to TRBD2. V lost 2 bases and J lost 0; bases outside the gene matches: 11. Germline CDR1 and CDR2: SSHAT and FNYEAQ (reference sequence). This CDR3 spans 19 amino acids. This CDR3 is CASSLSWSSGRTSTDTQYF. The DNA of the CDR3 is TGTGCCAGCAGCTTAAGTTGGTCTAGCGGGAGAACTAGCACAGATACGCAGTATTTT. The full variable domain, completed using reference TRBV7-7 and TRBJ2-3, is GAGVSQSPRYKVTKRGQDVTLRCDPISSHATLYWYQQALGQGPEFLTYFNYEAQPDKSGLPSDRFSAERPEGSISTLTIQRTEQRDSAMYRCASSLSWSSGRTSTDTQYFGPGTRLTVL.

V gene TRBV28 combines with J gene TRBJ1-4; possible D gene TRBD1, 6 bases. Per the germline V gene, CDR1 is MDHEN and CDR2 is SYDVKM. V shed 1 base and J shed 8 bases, with 11 bases lying between them. The CDR3 runs 14 residues. The CDR3 loop is CASSLLGGWEKLFF. Here the CDR3 DNA reads TGTGCCAGCAGTTTATTAGGGGGTTGGGAAAAACTGTTTTTT.